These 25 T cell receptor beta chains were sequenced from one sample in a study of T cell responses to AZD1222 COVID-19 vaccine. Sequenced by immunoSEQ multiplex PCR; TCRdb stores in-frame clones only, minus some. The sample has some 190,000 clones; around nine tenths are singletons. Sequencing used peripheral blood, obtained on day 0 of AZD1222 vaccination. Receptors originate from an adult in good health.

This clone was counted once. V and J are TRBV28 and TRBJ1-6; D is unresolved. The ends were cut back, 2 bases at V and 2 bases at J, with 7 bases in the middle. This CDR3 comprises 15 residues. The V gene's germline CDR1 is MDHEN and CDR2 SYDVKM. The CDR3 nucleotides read TGTGCCAGCAGTTTAGAGAAGGCCTATAATTCACCCCTCCACTTT. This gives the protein CASSLEKAYNSPLHF.

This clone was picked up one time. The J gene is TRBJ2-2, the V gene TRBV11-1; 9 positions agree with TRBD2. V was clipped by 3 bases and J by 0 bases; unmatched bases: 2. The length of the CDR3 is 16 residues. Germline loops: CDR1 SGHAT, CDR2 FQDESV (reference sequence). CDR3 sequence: CASSLRTSANTGELFF. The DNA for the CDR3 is TGTGCCAGCAGCTTGCGGACTAGCGCGAACACCGGGGAGCTGTTTTTT.

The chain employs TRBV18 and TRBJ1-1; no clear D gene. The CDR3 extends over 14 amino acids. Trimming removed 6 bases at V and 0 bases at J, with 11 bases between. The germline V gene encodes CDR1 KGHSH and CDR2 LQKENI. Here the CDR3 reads CASSRTALNTEAFF. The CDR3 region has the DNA TGTGCCAGCTCCCGGACGGCGCTGAACACTGAAGCTTTCTTT.

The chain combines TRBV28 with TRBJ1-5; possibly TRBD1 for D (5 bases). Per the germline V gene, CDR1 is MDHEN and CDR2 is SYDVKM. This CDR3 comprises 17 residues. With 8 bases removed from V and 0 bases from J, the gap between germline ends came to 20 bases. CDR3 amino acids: CASSRLEGRSSNQPQHF. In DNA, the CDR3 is TGTGCCAGCTCCCGCTTGGAGGGGCGGTCTAGCAATCAGCCCCAGCATTTT.

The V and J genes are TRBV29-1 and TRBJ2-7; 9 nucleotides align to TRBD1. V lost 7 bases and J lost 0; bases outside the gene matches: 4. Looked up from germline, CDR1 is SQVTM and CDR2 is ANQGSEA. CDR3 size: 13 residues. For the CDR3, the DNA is TGCAGCGCTGGGACAGGGAGCTCCTACGAGCAGTACTTC. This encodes CSAGTGSSYEQYF.

Written as DNA, the CDR3 is TGTGCCAGCAGTGAGACAGTAAACTATGGCTACACCTTC. Translating it yields CASSETVNYGYTF. The chain employs TRBV14 and TRBJ1-2; D is possibly TRBD1 (5 bases). Germline V gene data show CDR1 as SGHDN and CDR2 as FVKESK. V lost 6 bases to trimming and J lost 2 bases, with 10 bases between them. The CDR3 spans 13 residues.

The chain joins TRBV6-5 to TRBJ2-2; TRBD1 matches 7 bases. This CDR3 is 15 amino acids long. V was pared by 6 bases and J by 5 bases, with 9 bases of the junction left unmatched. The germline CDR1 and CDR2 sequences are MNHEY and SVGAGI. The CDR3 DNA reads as TGTGCCAGCAGCTCCCCGGGACAGCGGACCGGGGAGCTGTTTTTT. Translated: CASSSPGQRTGELFF.

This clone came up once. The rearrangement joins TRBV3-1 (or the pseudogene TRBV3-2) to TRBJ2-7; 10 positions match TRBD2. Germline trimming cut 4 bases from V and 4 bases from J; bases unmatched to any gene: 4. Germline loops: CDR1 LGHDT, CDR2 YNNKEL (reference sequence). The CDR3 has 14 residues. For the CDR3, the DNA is TGTGCCAGCAGCCCGGGACTAGCGATTTACGAGCAGTACTTC. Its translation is CASSPGLAIYEQYF.

For the CDR3, the DNA is TGTGCCAGCAGTCGGAGGACAGGGGGCAATGGCTACACCTTC. This sequence encodes CASSRRTGGNGYTF. The chain uses TRBV6-5 and TRBJ1-2; 11 nucleotides agree with TRBD1. CDR3 size: 14 residues. CDR1 and CDR2 from the germline V gene are MNHEY and SVGAGI. Losses at the gene ends were 5 bases for V and 6 bases for J; bases not matched to a gene: 5.

CDR3 sequence reads: CASSDAPDTDTQYF. The CDR3, as DNA: TGTGCCAGCAGTGACGCGCCCGACACAGATACGCAGTATTTT. This chain joins TRBV6-4 and TRBJ2-3; no definite D call. The CDR3 is made up of 14 amino acids. V shed 2 bases and J shed 2 bases, with 8 bases lying between them. Germline lookup yields CDR1 MRHNA and CDR2 SNTAGT.

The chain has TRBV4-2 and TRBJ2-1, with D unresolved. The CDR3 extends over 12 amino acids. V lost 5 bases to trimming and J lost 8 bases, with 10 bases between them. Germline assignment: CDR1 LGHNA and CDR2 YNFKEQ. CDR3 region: CASSFGGDEQFF. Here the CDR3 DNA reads TGTGCCAGCAGCTTCGGTGGGGATGAGCAGTTCTTC.

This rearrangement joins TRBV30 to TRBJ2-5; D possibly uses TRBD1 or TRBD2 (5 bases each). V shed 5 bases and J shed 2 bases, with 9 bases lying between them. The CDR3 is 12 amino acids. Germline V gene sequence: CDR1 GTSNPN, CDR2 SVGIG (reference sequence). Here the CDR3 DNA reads TGTGCCTGGGATGGGGGACAAGAGACCCAGTACTTC. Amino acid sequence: CAWDGGQETQYF.

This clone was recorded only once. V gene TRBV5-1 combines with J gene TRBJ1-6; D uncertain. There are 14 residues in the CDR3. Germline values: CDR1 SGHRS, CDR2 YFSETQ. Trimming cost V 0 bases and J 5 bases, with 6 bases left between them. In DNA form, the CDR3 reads TGCGCCAGCAGCTTGGGGGGTGATAATTCACCCCTCCACTTT. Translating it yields CASSLGGDNSPLHF.

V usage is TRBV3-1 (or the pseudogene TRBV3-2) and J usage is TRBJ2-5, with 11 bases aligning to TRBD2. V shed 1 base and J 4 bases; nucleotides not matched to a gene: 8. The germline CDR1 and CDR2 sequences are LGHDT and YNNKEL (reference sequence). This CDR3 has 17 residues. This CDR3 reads CASSQVISGGARETQYF. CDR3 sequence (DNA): TGTGCCAGCAGCCAAGTGATTAGCGGGGGGGCCAGAGAGACCCAGTACTTC.

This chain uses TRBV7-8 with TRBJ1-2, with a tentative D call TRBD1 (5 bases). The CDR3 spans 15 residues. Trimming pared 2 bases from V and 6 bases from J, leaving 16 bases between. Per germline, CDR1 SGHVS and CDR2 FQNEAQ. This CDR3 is CASSLIGRGFDGYTF. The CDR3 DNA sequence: TGTGCCAGCAGCTTAATCGGTAGGGGATTCGATGGCTACACCTTC.

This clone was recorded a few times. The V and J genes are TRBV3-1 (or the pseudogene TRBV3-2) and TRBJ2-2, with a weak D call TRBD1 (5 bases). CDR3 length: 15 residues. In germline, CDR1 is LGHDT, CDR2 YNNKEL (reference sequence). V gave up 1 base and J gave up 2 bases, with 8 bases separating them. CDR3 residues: CASSQVRVNTGELFF. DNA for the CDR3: TGTGCCAGCAGCCAAGTCAGGGTAAACACCGGGGAGCTGTTTTTT.

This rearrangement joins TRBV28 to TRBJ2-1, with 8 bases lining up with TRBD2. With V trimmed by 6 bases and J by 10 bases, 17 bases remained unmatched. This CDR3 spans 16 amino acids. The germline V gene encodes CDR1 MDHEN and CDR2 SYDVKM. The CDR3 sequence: CASRLSPTSGLREQFF. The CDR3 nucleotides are TGTGCCAGCAGACTCTCCCCAACTAGCGGACTACGGGAGCAGTTCTTC.

CDR3: CASSMRPGSSYEQYF. The CDR3 bases are TGTGCCAGCAGTATGCGCCCGGGGAGCTCCTACGAGCAGTACTTC. The genes are TRBV27 and TRBJ2-7, with a tentative D call TRBD2 (5 bases). This CDR3 has 15 amino acids. Germline CDR1 reads MNHEY; CDR2 reads SMNVEV (reference sequence). V gave up 5 bases and J gave up 0 bases, with 14 bases separating them.

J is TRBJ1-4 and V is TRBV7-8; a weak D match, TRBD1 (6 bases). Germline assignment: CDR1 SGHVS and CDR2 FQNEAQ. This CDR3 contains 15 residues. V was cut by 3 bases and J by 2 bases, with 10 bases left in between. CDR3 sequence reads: CASSFQGRTNEKLFF. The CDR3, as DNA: TGTGCCAGCAGCTTCCAGGGGAGGACTAATGAAAAACTGTTTTTT.

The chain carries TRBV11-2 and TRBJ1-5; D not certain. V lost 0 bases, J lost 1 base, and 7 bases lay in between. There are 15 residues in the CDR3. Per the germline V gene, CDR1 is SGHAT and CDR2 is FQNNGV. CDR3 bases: TGTGCCAGCAGCTTAGATTTTGGGAGCAATCAGCCCCAGCATTTT. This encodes CASSLDFGSNQPQHF.

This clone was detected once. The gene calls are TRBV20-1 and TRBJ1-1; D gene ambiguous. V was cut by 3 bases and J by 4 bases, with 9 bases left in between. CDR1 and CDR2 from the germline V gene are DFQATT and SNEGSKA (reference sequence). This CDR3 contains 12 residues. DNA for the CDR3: TGCAGTGCTAGTCTGGGGAGCACTGAAGCTTTCTTT. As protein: CSASLGSTEAFF.

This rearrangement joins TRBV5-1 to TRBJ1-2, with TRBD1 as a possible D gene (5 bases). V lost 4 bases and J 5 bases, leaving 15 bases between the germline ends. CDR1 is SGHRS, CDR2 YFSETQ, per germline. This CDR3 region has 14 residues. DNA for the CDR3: TGCGCCAGCAGCGGGGCCTTCCCTGGGTATGGCTACACCTTC. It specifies CASSGAFPGYGYTF.

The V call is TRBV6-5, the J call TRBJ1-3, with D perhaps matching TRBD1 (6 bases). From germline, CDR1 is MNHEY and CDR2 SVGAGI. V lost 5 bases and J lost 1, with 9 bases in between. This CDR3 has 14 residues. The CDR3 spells CASSRQVSGNTIYF. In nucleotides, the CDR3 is TGTGCCAGCAGTCGACAGGTATCTGGAAACACCATATATTTT.

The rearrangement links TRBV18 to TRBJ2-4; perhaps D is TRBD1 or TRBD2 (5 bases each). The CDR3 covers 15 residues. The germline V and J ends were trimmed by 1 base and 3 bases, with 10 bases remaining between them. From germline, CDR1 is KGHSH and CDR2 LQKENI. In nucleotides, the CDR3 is TGTGCCAGCTCACCACAGTGGGGGATCAAAAACATTCAGTACTTC. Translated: CASSPQWGIKNIQYF.

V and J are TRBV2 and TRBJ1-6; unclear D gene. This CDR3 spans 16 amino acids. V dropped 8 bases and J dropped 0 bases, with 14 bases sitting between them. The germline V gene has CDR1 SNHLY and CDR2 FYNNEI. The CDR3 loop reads CASRRTGSSYNSPLHF. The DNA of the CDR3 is TGTGCCAGCCGAAGGACCGGATCCTCCTATAATTCACCCCTCCACTTT.